The 2 T cell receptor beta chains in this list originate from one sample, sequenced in a study of T-cell memory formation after mild COVID-19. A single record per CDR3 protein comes from TCRdb applying MiXCR to the 5' RACE reads. Of approximately 250,000 distinct CDR3 sequences listed, 15% to 20% are singletons. Sequenced material: PBMCs or a T cell subset sorted from them (not recorded which). All receptors come from a man aged 18 to 29 who had mild COVID-19 (a few samples of this study predate the infection). Cell type and time point are not known.

This clonotype was observed a few times. V is TRBV2 and J is TRBJ2-7; D remains unclear. This CDR3 region has 12 residues. The germline V gene encodes CDR1 SNHLY and CDR2 FYNNEI. Deletions cut 5 bases from V and 7 bases from J, with 12 bases between. The CDR3 DNA follows: TGTGCCAGCAGTTGGACCTCTAGAGAGCAGTACTTC. Protein: CASSWTSREQYF.

This clonotype was detected a few times. The chain recombines TRBV7-9 with TRBJ1-2; D unresolved. V lost 0 bases and J lost 6, with 14 bases in between. This CDR3 contains 15 residues. Germline V lookup: CDR1 SEHNR, CDR2 FQNEAQ (reference sequence). The CDR3 loop is CASSLAWQSADGYTF. For the CDR3, the DNA is TGTGCCAGCAGCTTAGCCTGGCAATCCGCCGATGGCTACACCTTC.